This T cell receptor (beta chain) was sequenced during a study of T cell responses to AZD1222 COVID-19 vaccine. Per germline, CDR1 MDHEN and CDR2 SYDVKM. The ends were cut back, 6 bases at V and 9 bases at J, with 15 bases in the middle. This CDR3 has 13 amino acids. Sequenced by immunoSEQ multiplex PCR; TCRdb stores in-frame clones only, minus some. This table has 200,000 to 300,000 clones, more than 85% appearing once. This clone occurred once. As yet, its antigen is unknown. Study-level points and caveats: Repertoires were obtained solely post-peak T cell response. The sample set comprised mostly white British donors with more females, and clonal diversity was possibly underestimated.

The source is an adult in good health. Source: peripheral blood, taken on day 0 of AZD1222 vaccination. This chain links TRBV28 with TRBJ2-1; no firm D call. The CDR3 DNA reads TGTGCCAGCAGGGTCGGAGCTTATGGTGAGCAGTTCTTC. It encodes CASRVGAYGEQFF.